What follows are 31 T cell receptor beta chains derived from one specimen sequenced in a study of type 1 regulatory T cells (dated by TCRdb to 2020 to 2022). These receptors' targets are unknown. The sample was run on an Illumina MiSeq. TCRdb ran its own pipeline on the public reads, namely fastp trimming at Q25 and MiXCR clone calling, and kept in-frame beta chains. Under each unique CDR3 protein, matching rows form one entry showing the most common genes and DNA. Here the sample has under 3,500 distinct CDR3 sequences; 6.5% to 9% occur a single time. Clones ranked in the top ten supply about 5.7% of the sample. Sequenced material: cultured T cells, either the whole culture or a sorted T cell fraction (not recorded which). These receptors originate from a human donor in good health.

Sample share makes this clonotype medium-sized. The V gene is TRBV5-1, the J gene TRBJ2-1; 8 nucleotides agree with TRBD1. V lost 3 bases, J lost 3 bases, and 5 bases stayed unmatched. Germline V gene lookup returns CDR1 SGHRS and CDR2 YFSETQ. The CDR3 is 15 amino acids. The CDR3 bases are TGCGCCAGCAGCTCGGGACAGGCAAGCTACAATGAGCAGTTCTTC. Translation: CASSSGQASYNEQFF.

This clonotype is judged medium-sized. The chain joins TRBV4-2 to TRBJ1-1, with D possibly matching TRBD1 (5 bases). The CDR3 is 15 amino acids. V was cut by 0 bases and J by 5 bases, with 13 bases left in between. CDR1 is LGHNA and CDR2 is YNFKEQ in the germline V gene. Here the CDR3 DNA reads TGTGCCAGCAGCCAAGACTCGCAGGGAGGAACTGAAGCTTTCTTT. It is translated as CASSQDSQGGTEAFF.

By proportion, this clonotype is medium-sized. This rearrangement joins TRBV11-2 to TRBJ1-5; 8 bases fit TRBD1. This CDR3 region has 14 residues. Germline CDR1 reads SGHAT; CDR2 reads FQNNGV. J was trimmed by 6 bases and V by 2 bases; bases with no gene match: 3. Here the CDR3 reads CASSLSGGSQPQHF. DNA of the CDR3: TGTGCCAGCAGCTTATCAGGGGGCAGTCAGCCCCAGCATTTT.

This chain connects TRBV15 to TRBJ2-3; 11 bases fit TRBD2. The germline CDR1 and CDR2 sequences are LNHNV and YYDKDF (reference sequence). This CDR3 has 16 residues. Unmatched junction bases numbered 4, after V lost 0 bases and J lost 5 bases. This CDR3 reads CATSRELAGEVDTQYF. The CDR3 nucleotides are TGTGCCACCAGCAGAGAACTAGCGGGAGAAGTAGATACGCAGTATTTT.

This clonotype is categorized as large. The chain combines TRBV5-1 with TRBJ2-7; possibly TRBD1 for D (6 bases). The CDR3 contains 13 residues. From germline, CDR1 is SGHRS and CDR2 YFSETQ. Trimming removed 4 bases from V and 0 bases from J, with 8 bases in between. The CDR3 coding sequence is TGCGCCAGCAGCCGGGACAACTCCTACGAGCAGTACTTC. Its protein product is CASSRDNSYEQYF.

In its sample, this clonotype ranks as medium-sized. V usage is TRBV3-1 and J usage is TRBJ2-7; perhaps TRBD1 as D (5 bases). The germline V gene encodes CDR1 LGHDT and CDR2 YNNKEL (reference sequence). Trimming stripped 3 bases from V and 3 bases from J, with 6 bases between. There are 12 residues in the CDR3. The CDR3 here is CASSQGLYEQYF. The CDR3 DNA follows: TGTGCCAGCAGCCAGGGGCTCTACGAGCAGTACTTC.

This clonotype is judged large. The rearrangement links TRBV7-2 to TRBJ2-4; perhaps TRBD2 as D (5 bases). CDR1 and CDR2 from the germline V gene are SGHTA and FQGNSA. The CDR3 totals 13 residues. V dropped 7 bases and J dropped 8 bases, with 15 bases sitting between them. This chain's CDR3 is CASTPRMEDIQYF. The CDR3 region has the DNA TGTGCCAGCACCCCAAGGATGGAGGACATTCAGTACTTC. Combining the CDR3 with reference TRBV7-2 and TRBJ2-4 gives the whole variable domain GAGVSQSPSNKVTEKGKDVELRCDPISGHTALYWYRQSLGQGLEFLIYFQGNSAPDKSGLPSDRFSAERTGGSVSTLTIQRTQQEDSAVYLCASTPRMEDIQYFGAGTRLSVL.

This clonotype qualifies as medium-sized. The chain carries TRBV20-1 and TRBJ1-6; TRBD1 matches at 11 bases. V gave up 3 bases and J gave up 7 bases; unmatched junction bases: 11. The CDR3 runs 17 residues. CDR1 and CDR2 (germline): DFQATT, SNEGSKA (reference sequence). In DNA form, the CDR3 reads TGCAGTGCTAGGGCTAGGGACAGGGGGAACATAAATTCACCCCTCCACTTT. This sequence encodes CSARARDRGNINSPLHF.

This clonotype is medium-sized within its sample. CDR3 nucleotides: TGTGCCAGCAGCCTATCACCGGGGGCTAGCGGGAGATCCTACAATGAGCAGTTCTTC. This sequence encodes CASSLSPGASGRSYNEQFF. The chain uses TRBV11-2 and TRBJ2-1; 10 nucleotides align to TRBD2. Trimming took 5 bases from V and 1 from J; bases not matched to a gene: 14. Germline V gene sequence: CDR1 SGHAT, CDR2 FQNNGV. CDR3 length: 19 amino acids.

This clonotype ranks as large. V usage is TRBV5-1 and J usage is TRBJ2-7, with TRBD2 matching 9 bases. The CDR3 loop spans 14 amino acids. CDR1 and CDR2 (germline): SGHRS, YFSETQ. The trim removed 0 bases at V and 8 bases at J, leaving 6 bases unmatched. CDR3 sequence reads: CASSLGLAETKQYF. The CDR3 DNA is TGCGCCAGCAGCTTGGGACTAGCGGAGACCAAGCAGTACTTC.

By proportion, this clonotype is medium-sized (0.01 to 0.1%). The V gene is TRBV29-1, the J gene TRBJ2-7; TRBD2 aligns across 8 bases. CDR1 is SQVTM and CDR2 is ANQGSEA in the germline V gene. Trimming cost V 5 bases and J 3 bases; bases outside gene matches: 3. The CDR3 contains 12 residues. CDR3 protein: CSVTGTSYEQYF. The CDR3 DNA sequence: TGCAGCGTTACCGGGACTAGCTACGAGCAGTACTTC.

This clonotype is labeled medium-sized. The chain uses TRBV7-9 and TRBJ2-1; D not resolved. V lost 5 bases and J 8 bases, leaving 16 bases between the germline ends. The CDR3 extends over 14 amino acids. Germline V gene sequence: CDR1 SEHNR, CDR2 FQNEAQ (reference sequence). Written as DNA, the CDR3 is TGTGCCAGCAGCATCGCGATTGTAGCCCATGAGCAGTTCTTC. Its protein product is CASSIAIVAHEQFF.

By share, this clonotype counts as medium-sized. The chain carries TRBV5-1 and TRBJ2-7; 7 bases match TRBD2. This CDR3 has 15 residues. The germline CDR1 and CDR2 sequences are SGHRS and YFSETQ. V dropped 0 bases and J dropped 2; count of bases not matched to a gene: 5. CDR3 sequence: CASSLASGTTYEQYF. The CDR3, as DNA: TGCGCCAGCAGCTTGGCCAGCGGGACTACCTACGAGCAGTACTTC.

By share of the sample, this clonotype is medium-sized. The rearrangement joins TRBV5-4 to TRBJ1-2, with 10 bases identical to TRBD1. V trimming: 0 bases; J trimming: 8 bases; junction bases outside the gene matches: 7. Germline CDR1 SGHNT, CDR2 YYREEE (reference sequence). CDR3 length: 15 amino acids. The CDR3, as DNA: TGTGCCAGCAGCTTGGAACCGGGACAGGGGATCGGCTACACCTTC. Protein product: CASSLEPGQGIGYTF. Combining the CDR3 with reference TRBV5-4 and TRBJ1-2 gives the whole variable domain ETGVTQSPTHLIKTRGQQVTLRCSSQSGHNTVSWYQQALGQGPQFIFQYYREEENGRGNFPPRFSGLQFPNYSSELNVNALELDDSALYLCASSLEPGQGIGYTFGSGTRLTVV.

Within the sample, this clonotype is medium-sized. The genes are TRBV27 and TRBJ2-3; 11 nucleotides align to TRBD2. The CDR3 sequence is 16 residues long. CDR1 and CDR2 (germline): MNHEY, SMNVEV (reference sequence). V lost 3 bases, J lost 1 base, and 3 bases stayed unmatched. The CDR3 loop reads CASSFLTSGGTDTQYF. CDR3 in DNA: TGTGCCAGCAGTTTCTTGACTAGCGGGGGCACAGATACGCAGTATTTT.

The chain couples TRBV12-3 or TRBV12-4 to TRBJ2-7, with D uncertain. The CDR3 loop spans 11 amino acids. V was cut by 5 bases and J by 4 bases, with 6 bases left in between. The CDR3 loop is CASSVHYEQYF. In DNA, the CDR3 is TGTGCCAGCAGTGTCCATTACGAGCAGTACTTC.

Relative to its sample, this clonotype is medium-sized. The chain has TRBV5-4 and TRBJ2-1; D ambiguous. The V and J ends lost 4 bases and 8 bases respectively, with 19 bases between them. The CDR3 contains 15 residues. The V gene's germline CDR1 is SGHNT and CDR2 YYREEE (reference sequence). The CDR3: CASSPPGSQKDEQFF. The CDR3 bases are TGTGCCAGCAGCCCTCCCGGGTCCCAGAAGGATGAGCAGTTCTTC.

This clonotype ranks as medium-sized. The CDR3 nucleotides read TGTGCCAGCAGCGTATTATCAGGATCGGACGAGCAGTACTTC. Protein product: CASSVLSGSDEQYF. The chain links TRBV9 to TRBJ2-7; no reliable D call. V lost 1 base and J lost 5, with 13 bases in between. Germline CDR1 and CDR2: SGDLS and YYNGEE. This CDR3 is 14 amino acids long.

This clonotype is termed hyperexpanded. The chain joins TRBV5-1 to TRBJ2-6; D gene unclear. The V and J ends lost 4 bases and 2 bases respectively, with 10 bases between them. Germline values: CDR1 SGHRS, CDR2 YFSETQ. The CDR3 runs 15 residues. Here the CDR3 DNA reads TGCGCCAGCAGCCCGATGGCTACTGGGGCCAACGTCCTGACTTTC. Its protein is CASSPMATGANVLTF.

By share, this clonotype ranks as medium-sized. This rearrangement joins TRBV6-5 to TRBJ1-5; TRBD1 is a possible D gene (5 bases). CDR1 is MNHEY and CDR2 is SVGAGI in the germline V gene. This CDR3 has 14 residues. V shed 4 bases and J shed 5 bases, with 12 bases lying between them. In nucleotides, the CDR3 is TGTGCCAGCAGTTCGGTCAGGGAGTATCAGCCCCAGCATTTT. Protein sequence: CASSSVREYQPQHF.

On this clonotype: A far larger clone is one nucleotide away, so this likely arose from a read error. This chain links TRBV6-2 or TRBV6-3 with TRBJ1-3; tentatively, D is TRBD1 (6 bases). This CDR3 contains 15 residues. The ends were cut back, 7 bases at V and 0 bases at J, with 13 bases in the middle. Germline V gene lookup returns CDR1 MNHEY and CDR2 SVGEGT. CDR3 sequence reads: CASNQGICSGNTIYF. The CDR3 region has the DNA TGTGCCAGCAATCAGGGGATATGCTCTGGAAACACCATATATTTT.

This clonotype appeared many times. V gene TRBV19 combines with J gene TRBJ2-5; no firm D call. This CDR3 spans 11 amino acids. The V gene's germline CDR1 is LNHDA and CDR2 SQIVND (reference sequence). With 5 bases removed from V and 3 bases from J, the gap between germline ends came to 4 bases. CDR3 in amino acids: CASSLKETQYF. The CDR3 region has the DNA TGTGCCAGTAGTTTAAAAGAGACCCAGTACTTC.

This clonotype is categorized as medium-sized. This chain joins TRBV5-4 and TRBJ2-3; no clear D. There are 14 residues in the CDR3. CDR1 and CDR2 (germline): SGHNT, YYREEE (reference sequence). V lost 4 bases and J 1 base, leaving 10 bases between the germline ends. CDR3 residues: CASSVRGGTDTQYF. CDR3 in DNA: TGTGCCAGCAGCGTACGCGGCGGCACAGATACGCAGTATTTT.

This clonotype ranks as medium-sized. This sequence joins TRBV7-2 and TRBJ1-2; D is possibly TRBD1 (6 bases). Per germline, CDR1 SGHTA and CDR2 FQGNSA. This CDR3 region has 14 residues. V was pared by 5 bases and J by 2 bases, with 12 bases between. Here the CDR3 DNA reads TGTGCCAGCAGCGCGGACAGTTTAAACTATGGCTACACCTTC. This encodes CASSADSLNYGYTF.

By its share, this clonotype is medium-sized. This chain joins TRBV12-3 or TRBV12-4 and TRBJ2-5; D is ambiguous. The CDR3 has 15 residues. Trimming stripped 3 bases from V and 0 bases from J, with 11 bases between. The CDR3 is CASSFVGFDQETQYF. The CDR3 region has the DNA TGTGCCAGCAGTTTTGTAGGGTTCGACCAAGAGACCCAGTACTTC.

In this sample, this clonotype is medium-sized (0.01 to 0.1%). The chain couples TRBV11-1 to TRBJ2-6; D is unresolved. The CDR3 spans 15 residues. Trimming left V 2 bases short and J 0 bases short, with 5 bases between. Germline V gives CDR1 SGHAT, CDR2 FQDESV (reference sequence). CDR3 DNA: TGTGCCAGCAGCTTATCCCCCTCTGGGGCCAACGTCCTGACTTTC. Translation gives CASSLSPSGANVLTF.

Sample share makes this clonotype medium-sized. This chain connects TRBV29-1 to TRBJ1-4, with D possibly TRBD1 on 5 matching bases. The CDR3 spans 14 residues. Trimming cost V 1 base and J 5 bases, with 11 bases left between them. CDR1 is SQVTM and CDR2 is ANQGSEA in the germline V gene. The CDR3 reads CSVEGTQENEKLFF. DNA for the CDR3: TGCAGCGTTGAAGGTACACAGGAAAATGAAAAACTGTTTTTT. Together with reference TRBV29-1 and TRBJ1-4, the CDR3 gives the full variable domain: SAVISQKPSRDICQRGTSLTIQCQVDSQVTMMFWYRQQPGQSLTLIATANQGSEATYESGFVIDKFPISRPNLTFSTLTVSNMSPEDSSIYLCSVEGTQENEKLFFGSGTQLSVL.

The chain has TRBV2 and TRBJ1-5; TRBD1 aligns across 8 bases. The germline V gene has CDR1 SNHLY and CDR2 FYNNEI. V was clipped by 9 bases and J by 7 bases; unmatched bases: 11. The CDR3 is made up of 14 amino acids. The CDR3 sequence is CASSGGTGGQPQHF. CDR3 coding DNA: TGTGCCAGTAGCGGAGGGACAGGAGGGCAGCCCCAGCATTTT. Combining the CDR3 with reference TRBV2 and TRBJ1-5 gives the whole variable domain EPEVTQTPSHQVTQMGQEVILRCVPISNHLYFYWYRQILGQKVEFLVSFYNNEISEKSEIFDDQFSVERPDGSNFTLKIRSTKLEDSAMYFCASSGGTGGQPQHFGDGTRLSIL.

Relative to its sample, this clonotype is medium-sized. The CDR3 loop is CASGGQGWTGELFF. CDR3 bases: TGTGCCAGCGGGGGACAGGGGTGGACCGGGGAGCTGTTTTTT. The chain combines TRBV12-3 or TRBV12-4 with TRBJ2-2; 10 bases line up with TRBD1. Trimming removed 8 bases from V and 5 bases from J; junction bases left unmatched: 5. The CDR3 runs 14 residues.

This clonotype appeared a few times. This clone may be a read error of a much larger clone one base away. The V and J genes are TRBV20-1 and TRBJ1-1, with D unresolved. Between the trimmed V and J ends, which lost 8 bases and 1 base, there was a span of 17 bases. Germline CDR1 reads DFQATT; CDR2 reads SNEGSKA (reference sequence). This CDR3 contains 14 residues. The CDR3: CSTQPHTGNTEAFF. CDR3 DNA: TGCAGTACTCAGCCCCACACGGGGAACACTGAAGCTTTCTTT.

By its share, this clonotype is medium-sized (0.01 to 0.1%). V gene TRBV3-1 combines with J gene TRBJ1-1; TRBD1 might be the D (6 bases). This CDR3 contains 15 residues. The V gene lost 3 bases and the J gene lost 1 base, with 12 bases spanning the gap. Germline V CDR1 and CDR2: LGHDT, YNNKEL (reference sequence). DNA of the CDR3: TGTGCCAGCAGCCATGGGGGGGCCCGGAACACTGAAGCTTTCTTT. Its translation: CASSHGGARNTEAFF.